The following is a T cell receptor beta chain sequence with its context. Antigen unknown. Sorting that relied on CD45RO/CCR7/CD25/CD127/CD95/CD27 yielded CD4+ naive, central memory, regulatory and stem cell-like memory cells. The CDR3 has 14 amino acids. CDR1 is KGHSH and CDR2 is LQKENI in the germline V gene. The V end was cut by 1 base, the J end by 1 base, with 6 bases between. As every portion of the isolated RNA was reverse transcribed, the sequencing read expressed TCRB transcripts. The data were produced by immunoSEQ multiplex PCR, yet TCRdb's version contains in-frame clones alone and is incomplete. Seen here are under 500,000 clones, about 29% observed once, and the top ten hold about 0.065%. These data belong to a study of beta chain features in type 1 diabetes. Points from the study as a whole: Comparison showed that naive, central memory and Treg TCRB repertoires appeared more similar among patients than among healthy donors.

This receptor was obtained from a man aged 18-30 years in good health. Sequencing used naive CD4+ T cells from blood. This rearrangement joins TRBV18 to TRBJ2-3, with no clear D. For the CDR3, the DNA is TGTGCCAGCTCACCACTGACTGGCACAGATACGCAGTATTTT. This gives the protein CASSPLTGTDTQYF.